This T cell receptor beta chain was sequenced during a study of siplizumab effects on memory and regulatory T cells. Clones were read by immunoSEQ multiplex PCR, and TCRdb kept only the in-frame ones, dropping some. The sample yields roughly 92,000 clones, approximately 95% seen once. This clone occurred a few times. Germline V gives CDR1 SGDLS, CDR2 YYNGEE. J was trimmed by 5 bases and V by 2 bases; bases with no gene match: 9. The CDR3 has 16 residues. This clonotype was obtained from a human donor in good health. Sequenced sample: non-Treg CD4+ T cells sorted from blood. The genes are TRBV9 and TRBJ2-5; 10 bases fit TRBD2. CDR3 sequence reads: CASSVGALAGRETQYF. CDR3 nucleotide sequence: TGTGCCAGCAGCGTCGGGGCACTAGCGGGAAGGGAGACCCAGTACTTC.